A single sample is the source of the 3 T cell receptor beta chains below, sequenced in a study of blood T cell repertoires in COVID-19. The protocol was immunoSEQ multiplex PCR, while the TCRdb copy is restricted to in-frame clones and leaves out a portion. This table has 95,000 to 110,000 clones, 89% appearing once. The sample taken for sequencing was peripheral blood. All receptors come from a man in his forties with active or convalescent COVID-19.

The V gene is TRBV2, the J gene TRBJ1-2; D is ambiguous. This CDR3 spans 12 amino acids. V shed 11 bases and J shed 0 bases, with 10 bases lying between them. Germline-derived CDR1 and CDR2 are SNHLY and FYNNEI. The CDR3 DNA reads TGTGCCGCGTCTTCGGCTAACTATGGCTACACCTTC. Protein: CAASSANYGYTF. The complete variable domain, with remaining parts taken from reference TRBV2 and TRBJ1-2, reads EPEVTQTPSHQVTQMGQEVILRCVPISNHLYFYWYRQILGQKVEFLVSFYNNEISEKSEIFDDQFSVERPDGSNFTLKIRSTKLEDSAMYFCAASSANYGYTFGSGTRLTVV.

The gene calls are TRBV5-1 and TRBJ2-1; D may be TRBD2 (6 bases). The CDR3 spans 15 residues. Deletions cut 0 bases from V and 3 bases from J, with 10 bases between. Looked up from germline, CDR1 is SGHRS and CDR2 is YFSETQ. CDR3 in amino acids: CASSLVVADYNEQFF. CDR3 DNA sequence: TGCGCCAGCAGCTTGGTGGTAGCGGACTACAATGAGCAGTTCTTC.

The chain is built from TRBV27 and TRBJ1-1, with TRBD1 identical over 8 bases. Germline V lookup: CDR1 MNHEY, CDR2 SMNVEV (reference sequence). This CDR3 spans 17 amino acids. With 5 bases clipped from V and 4 bases from J, the junction kept 15 bases outside the gene matches. CDR3 amino acids: CASSPRLGQAQGTEAFF. The CDR3 nucleotides are TGTGCCAGCAGTCCCCGGTTGGGACAGGCTCAAGGCACTGAAGCTTTCTTT.